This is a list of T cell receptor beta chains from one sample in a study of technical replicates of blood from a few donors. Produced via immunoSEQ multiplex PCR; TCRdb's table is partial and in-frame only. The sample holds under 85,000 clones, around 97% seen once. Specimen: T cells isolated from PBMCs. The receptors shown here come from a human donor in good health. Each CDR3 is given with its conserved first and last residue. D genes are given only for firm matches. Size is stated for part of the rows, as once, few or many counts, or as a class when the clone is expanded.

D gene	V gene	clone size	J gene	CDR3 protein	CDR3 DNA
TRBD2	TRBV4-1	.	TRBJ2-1	CASRGGLAGAYNEQFF	TGCGCCAGCAGGGGGGGACTAGCGGGGGCATACAATGAGCAGTTCTTC
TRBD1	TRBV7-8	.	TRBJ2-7	CASRSQGTMGYEQYF	TGTGCCAGCAGGTCACAGGGGACGATGGGGTACGAGCAGTACTTC
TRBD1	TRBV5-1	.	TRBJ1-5	CASRPGTGIYSNQPQHF	TGCGCCAGTCGTCCCGGGACAGGGATCTATAGCAATCAGCCCCAGCATTTT
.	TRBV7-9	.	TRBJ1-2	CASSLKYQGFQNMNRGYTF	TGTGCCAGCAGCTTAAAATATCAGGGGTTCCAAAATATGAACCGTGGCTACACCTTC
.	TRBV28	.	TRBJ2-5	CASSRYQETQYF	TGTGCCAGCAGCCGGTACCAAGAGACCCAGTACTTC
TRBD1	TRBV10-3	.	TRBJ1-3	CAIRTGDSGNTIYF	TGTGCCATCAGAACAGGGGACTCTGGAAACACCATATATTTT
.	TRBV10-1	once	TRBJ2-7	CASSDHILQRKSDYEQYF	TGCGCCAGCAGTGATCACATCCTACAGAGAAAGTCGGATTACGAGCAGTACTTC
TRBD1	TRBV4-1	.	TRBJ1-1	CASSQLPGQGLAEAFF	TGCGCCAGCAGCCAACTACCGGGACAGGGATTAGCTGAAGCTTTCTTT
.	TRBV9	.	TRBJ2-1	CASSVQGYEQFF	TGTGCCAGCAGCGTACAGGGGTATGAGCAGTTCTTC
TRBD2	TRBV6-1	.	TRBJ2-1	CASSEYPRGNNEQFF	TGTGCCAGCAGTGAATATCCGCGGGGGAACAATGAGCAGTTCTTC
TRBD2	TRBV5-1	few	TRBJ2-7	CASSFTRQRLAGPYEQYF	TGCGCCAGCAGCTTTACGAGACAGCGACTAGCGGGCCCCTACGAGCAGTACTTC
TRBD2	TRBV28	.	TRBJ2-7	CASRWTSGDKSYEQYF	TGTGCCAGTAGATGGACTAGCGGAGACAAGTCATACGAGCAGTACTTC
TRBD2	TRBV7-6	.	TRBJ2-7	CASSLGSSAGGSYEQYF	TGTGCCAGCAGCTTAGGTTCATCGGCGGGGGGCTCCTACGAGCAGTACTTC
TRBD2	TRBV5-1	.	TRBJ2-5	CASSLGGLAGGETQYF	TGCGCCAGCAGCTTGGGGGGACTAGCGGGAGGGGAGACCCAGTACTTC
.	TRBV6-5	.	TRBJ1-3	CASSYSGQGRNTIYF	TGTGCCAGCAGTTACTCGGGCCAGGGAAGAAACACCATATATTTT
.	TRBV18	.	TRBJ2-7	CASSLAAGGAYEQYF	TGTGCCAGCTCACTCGCTGCTGGCGGGGCTTACGAGCAGTACTTC
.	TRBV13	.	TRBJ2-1	CASSPDSYNEQFF	TGTGCCAGCAGCCCGGACTCTTACAATGAGCAGTTCTTC
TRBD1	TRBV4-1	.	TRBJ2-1	CASSRGGLEQFF	TGCGCCAGCAGCCGAGGGGGCCTCGAGCAGTTCTTC
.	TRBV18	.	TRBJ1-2	CASSPPIANRESNYGYTF	TGTGCCAGCTCACCACCAATTGCCAACAGGGAATCCAACTATGGCTACACCTTC
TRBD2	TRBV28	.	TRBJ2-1	CASSPPSGSVVNDEQFF	TGTGCCAGCAGCCCCCCTAGCGGGAGTGTCGTTAACGATGAGCAGTTCTTC